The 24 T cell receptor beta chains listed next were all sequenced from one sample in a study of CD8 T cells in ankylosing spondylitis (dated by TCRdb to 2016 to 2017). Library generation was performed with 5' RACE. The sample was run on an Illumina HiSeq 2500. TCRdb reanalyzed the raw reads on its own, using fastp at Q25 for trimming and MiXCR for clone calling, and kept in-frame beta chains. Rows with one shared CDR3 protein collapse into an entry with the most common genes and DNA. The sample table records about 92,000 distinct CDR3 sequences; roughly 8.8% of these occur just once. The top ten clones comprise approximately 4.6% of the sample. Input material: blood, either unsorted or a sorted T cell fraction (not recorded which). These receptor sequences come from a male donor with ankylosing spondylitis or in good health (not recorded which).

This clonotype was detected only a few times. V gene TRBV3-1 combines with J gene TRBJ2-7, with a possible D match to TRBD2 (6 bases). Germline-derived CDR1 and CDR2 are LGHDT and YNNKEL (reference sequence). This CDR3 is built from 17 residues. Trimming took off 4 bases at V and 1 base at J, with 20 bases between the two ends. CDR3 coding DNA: TGTGCCAGCAGCCCACCCTCTCCGGGGGTCCTATCCTACGAGCAGTACTTC. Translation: CASSPPSPGVLSYEQYF.

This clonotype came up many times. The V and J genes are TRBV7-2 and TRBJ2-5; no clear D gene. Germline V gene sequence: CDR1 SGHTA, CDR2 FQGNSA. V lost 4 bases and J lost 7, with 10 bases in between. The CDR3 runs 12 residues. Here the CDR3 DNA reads TGTGCCAGCAGCTCTCAAATGGGGACCCAGTACTTC. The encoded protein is CASSSQMGTQYF.

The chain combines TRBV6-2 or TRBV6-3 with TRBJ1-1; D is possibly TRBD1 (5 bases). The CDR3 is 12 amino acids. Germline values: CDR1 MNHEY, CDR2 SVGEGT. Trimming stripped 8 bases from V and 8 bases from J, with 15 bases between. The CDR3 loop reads CASSDSHQEAFF. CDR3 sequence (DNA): TGTGCCAGCTCTGACAGTCACCAAGAAGCTTTCTTT.

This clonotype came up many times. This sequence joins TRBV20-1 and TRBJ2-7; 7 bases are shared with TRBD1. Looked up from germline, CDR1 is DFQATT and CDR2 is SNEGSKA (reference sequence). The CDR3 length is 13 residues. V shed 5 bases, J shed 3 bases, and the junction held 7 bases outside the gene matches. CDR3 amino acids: CSAAPGTVYEQYF. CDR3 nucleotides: TGCAGTGCTGCCCCGGGGACAGTCTACGAGCAGTACTTC.

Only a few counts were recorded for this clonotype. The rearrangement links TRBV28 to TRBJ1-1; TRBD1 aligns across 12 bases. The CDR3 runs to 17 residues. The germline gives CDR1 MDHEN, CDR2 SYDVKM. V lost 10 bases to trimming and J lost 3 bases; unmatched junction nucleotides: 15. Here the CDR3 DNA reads TGTGCCAACAAGCGGCTTGGGACAGGGGGCCAGTACACTGAAGCTTTCTTT. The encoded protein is CANKRLGTGGQYTEAFF.

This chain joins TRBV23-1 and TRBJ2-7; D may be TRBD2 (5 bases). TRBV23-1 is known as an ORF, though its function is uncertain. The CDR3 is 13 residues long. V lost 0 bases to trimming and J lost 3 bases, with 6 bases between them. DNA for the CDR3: TGCGCCAGCAGTCAATCGGAGGACTACGAGCAGTACTTC. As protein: CASSQSEDYEQYF.

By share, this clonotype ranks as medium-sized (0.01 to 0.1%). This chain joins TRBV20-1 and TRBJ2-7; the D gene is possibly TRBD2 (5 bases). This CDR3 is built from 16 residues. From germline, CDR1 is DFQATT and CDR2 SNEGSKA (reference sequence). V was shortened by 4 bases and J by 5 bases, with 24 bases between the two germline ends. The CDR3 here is CSATPPAGRISDEQYF. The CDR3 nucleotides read TGCAGTGCTACGCCCCCGGCGGGTCGGATTAGCGACGAGCAGTACTTC.

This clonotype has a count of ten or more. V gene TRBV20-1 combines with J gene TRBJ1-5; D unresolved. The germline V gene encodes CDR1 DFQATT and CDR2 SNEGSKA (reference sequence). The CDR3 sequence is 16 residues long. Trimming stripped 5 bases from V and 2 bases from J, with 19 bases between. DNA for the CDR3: TGCAGTGCTGGGAGCATCGAAGGGTTTGGCAATCAGCCCCAGCATTTT. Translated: CSAGSIEGFGNQPQHF.

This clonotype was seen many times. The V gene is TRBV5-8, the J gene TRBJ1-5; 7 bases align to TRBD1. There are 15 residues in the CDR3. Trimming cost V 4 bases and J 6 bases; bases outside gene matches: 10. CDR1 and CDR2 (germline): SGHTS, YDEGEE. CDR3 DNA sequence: TGTGCCAGCAGCACAAGGGGGCAGAAGCGTCAGCCCCAGCATTTT. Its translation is CASSTRGQKRQPQHF. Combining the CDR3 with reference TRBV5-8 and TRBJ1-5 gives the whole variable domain EAGVTQSPTHLIKTRGQQATLRCSPISGHTSVYWYQQALGLGLQFLLWYDEGEERNRGNFPPRFSGRQFPNYSSELNVNALELEDSALYLCASSTRGQKRQPQHFGDGTRLSIL.

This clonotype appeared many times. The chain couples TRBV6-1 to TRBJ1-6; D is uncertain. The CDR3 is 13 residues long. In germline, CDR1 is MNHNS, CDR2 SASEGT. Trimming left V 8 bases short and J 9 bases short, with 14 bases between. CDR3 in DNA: TGTGCCAGCCAAGTGGGAAGAGGTTCACCCCTCCACTTT. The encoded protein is CASQVGRGSPLHF.

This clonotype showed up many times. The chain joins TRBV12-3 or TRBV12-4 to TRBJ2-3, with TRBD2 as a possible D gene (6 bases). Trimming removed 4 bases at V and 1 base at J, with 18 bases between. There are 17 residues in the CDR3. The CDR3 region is CASSSSAGGMGTDTQYF. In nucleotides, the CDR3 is TGTGCCAGCAGTTCCTCGGCCGGGGGAATGGGCACAGATACGCAGTATTTT.

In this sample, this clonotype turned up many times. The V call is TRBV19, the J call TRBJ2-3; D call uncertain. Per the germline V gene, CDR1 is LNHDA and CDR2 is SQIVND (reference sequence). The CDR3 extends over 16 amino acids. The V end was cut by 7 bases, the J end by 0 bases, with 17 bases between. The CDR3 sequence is CASTISPLTSTDTQYF. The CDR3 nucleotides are TGTGCCAGTACCATTTCCCCCCTAACTAGCACAGATACGCAGTATTTT.

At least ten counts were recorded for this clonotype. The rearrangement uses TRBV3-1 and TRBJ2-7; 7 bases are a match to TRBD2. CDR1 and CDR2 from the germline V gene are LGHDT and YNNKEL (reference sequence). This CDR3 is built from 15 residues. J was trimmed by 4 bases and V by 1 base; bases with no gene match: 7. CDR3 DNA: TGTGCCAGCAGCCAAGCGACGGGACTAATATACGAGCAGTACTTC. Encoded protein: CASSQATGLIYEQYF.

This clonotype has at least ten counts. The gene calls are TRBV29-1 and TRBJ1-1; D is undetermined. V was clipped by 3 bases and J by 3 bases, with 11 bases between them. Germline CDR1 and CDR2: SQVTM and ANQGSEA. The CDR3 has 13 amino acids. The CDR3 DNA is TGCAGCGTTGAGGCGCAACCCGACACTGAAGCTTTCTTT. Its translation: CSVEAQPDTEAFF.

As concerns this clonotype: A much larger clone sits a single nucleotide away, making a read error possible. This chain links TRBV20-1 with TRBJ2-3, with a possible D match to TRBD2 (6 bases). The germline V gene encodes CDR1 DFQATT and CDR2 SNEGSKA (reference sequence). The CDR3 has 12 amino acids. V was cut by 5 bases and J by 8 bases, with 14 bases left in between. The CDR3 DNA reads TGCAGTGCTCCGAGGGTGGGGGGTACGCAGTATTTT. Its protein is CSAPRVGGTQYF.

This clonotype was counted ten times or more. The CDR3: CASSLWETSSSTDTQYF. CDR3 DNA sequence: TGTGCCAGCAGTTTGTGGGAGACTAGCTCTAGCACAGATACGCAGTATTTT. V usage is TRBV28 and J usage is TRBJ2-3; 7 bases line up with TRBD2. The V gene end was trimmed by 3 bases and the J gene end by 0 bases; junction bases not matched to a gene: 9. The CDR3 extends over 17 amino acids. CDR1 and CDR2 (germline): MDHEN, SYDVKM.

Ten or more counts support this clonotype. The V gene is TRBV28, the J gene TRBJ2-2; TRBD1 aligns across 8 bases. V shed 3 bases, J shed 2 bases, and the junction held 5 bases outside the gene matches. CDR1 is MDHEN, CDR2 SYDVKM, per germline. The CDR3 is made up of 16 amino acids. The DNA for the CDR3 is TGTGCCAGCAGTTTCTATGGACAGGGCAACACCGGGGAGCTGTTTTTT. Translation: CASSFYGQGNTGELFF.

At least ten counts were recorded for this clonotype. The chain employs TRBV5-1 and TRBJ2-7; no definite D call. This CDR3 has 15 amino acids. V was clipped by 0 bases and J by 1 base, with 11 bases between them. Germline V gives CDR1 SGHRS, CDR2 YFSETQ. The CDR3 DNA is TGCGCCAGCAGCTTGGCAGGTACCCCATCCTACGAGCAGTACTTC. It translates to CASSLAGTPSYEQYF.

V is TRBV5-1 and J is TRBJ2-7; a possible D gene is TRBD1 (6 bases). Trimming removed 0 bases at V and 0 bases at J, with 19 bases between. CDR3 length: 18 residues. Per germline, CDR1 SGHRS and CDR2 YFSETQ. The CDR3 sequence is CASSLAPVGDTNSYEQYF. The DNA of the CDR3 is TGCGCCAGCAGCTTGGCACCTGTGGGGGACACCAACTCCTACGAGCAGTACTTC.

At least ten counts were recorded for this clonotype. The CDR3 is CASSFDRSTDTQYF. CDR3 bases: TGCGCCAGCAGCTTTGACAGGAGCACAGATACGCAGTATTTT. The rearrangement links TRBV5-1 to TRBJ2-3, with a possible D match to TRBD1 (6 bases). The CDR3 contains 14 residues. From germline, CDR1 is SGHRS and CDR2 YFSETQ. V shed 2 bases and J shed 0 bases, with 7 bases lying between them.

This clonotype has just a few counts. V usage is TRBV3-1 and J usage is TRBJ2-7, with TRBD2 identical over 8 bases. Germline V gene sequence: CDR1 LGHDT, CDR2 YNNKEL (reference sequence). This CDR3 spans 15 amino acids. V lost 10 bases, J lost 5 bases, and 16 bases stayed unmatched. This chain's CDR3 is CATSQEGTSIDEQYF. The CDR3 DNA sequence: TGTGCCACCTCCCAAGAAGGGACTAGTATCGACGAGCAGTACTTC.

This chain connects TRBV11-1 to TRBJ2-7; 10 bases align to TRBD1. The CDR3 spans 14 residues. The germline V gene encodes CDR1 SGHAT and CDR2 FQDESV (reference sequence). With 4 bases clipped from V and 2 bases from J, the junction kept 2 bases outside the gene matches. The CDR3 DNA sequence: TGTGCCAGCAGCTGGGACAGGGGACCCTACGAGCAGTACTTC. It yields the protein CASSWDRGPYEQYF.

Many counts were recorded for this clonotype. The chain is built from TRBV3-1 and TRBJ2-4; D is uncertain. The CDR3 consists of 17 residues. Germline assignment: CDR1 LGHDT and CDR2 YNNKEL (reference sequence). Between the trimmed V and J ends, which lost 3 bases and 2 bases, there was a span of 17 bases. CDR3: CASSQDPWHTTKNIQYF. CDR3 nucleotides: TGTGCCAGCAGCCAGGATCCCTGGCACACAACCAAAAACATTCAGTACTTC.

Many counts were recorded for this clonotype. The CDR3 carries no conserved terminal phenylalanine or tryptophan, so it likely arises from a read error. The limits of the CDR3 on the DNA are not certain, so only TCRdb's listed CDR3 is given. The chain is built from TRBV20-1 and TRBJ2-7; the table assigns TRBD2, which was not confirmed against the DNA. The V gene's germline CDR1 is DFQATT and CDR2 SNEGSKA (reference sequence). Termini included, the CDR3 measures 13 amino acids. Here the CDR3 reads CSASGGFAGTPTS.